The clone carrying this T cell receptor (beta chain) was seen only a few times. The antigen remains unidentified. This entry is derived from a study of radiation and T cells in renal cell carcinoma. Broader study findings: Without pretreatment biopsies, baseline tumor clonotype presence was undetermined.

Germline V lookup: CDR1 SNHLY, CDR2 FYNNEI. The CDR3 spans 13 residues. Trimming pared 5 bases from V and 5 bases from J, leaving 12 bases between. The data were produced by immunoSEQ multiplex PCR, yet TCRdb's version contains in-frame clones alone and is incomplete. In the table there are fewer than 45,000 clones, 80% to 85% of which are singletons. Time point in this sample: blood 4 weeks post-SBRT, at nephrectomy. Treatment: 15 Gy SBRT to primary tumor, nephrectomy 4 weeks later. The chain carries TRBV2 and TRBJ2-5, with D perhaps matching TRBD1 (6 bases). The sequence was obtained from a woman between 65 and 79 years old with renal cell carcinoma. The specimen was blood, collected from a patient whose treatment included radiotherapy and nephrectomy. The DNA for the CDR3 is TGTGCCAGCAGTCGGGACCAGGGGGAGACCCAGTACTTC. Protein sequence: CASSRDQGETQYF.